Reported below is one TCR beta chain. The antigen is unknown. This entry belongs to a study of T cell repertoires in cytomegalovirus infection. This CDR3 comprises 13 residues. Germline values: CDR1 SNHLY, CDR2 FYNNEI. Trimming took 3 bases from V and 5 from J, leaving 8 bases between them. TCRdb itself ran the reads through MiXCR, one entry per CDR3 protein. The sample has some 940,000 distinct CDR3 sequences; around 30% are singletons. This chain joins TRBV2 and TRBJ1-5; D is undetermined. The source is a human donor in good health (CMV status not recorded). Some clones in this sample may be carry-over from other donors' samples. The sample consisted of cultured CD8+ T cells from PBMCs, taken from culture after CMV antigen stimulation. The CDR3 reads CASSDQGYQPQHF. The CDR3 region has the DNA TGTGCCAGCAGTGACCAAGGCTATCAGCCCCAGCATTTT.